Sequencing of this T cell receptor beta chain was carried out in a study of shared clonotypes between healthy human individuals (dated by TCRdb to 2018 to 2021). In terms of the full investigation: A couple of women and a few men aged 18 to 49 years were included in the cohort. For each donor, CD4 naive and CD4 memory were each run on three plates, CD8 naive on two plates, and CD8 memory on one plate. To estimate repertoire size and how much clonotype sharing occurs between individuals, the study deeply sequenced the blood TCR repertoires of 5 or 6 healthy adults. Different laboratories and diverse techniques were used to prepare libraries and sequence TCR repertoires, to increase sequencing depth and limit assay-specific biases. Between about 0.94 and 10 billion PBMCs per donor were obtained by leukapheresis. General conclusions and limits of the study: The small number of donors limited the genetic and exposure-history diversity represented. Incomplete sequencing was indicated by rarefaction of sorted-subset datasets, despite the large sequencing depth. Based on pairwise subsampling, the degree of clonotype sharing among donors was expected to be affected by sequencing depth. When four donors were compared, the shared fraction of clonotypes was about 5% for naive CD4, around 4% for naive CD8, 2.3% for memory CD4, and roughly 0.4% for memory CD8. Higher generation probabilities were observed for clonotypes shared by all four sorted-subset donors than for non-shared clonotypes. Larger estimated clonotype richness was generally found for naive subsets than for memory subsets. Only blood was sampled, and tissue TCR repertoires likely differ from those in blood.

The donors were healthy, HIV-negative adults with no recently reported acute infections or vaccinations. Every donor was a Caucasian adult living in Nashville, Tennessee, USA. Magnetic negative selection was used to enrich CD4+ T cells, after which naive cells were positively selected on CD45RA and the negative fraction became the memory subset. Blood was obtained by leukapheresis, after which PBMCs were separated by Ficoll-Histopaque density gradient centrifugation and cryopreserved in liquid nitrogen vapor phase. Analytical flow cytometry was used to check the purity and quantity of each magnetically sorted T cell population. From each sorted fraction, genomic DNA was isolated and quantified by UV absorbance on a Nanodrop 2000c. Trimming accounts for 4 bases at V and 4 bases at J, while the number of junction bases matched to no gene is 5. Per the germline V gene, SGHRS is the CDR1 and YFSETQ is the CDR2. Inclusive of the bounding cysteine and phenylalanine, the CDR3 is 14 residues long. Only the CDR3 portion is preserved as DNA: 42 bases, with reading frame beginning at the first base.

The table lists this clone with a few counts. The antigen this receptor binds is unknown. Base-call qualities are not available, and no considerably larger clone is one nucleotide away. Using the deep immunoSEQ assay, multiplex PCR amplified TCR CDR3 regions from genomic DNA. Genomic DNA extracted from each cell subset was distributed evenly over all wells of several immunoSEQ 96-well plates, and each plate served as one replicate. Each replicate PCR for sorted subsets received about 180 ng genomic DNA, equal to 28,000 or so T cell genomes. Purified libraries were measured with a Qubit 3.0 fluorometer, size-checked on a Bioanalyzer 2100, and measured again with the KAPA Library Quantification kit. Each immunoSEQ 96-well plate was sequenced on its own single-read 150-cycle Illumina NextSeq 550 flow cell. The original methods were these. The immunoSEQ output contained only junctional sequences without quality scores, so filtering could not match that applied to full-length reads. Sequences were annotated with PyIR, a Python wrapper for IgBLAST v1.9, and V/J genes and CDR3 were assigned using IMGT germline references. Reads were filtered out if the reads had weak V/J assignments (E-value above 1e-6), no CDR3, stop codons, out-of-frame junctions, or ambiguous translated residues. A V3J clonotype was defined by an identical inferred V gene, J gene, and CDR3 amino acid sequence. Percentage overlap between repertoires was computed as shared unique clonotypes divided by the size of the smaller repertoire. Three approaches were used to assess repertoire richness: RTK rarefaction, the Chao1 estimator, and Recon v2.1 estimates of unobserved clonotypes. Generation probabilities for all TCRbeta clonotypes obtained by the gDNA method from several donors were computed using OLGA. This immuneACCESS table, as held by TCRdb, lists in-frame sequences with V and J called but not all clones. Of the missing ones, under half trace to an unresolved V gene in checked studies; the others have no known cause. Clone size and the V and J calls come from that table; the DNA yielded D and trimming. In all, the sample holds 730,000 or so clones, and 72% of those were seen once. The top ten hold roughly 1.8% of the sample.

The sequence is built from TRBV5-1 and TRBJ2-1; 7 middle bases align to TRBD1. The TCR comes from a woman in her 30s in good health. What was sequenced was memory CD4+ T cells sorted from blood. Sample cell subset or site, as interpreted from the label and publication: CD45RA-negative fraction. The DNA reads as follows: TGCGCCAGCAGCCAAGGACAGGCTTACAATGAGCAGTTCTTC. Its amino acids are CASSQGQAYNEQFF. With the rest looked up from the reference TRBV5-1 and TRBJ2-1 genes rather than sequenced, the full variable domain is KAGVTQTPRYLIKTRGQQVTLSCSPISGHRSVSWYQQTPGQGLQFLFEYFSETQRNKGNFPGRFSGRQFSNSRSEMNVSTLELGDSALYLCASSQGQAYNEQFFGPGTRLTVL.